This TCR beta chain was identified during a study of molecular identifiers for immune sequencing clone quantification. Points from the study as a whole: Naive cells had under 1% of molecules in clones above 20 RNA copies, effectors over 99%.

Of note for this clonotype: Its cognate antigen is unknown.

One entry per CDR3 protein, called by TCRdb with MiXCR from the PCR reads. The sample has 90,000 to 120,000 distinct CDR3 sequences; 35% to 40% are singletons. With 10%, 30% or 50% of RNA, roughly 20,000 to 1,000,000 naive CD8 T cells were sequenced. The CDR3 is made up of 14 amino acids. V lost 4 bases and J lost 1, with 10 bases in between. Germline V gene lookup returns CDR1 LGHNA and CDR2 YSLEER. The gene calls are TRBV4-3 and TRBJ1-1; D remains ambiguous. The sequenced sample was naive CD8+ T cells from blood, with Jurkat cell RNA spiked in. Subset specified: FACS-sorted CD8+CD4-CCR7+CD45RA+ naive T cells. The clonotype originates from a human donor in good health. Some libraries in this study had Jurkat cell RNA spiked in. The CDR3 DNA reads TGCGCCAGCAGCCGCTGGGCCCCGAACACTGAAGCTTTCTTT. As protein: CASSRWAPNTEAFF.